This TCR beta chain was sequenced during a study of control samples from healthy donors and cancer patients. Trimming took 9 bases from V and 4 from J, leaving 16 bases between them. This CDR3 spans 14 amino acids. Germline CDR1 and CDR2: LNHDA and SQIVND (reference sequence). Profiling relied on immunoSEQ multiplex PCR, and the TCRdb table lists in-frame clones only, not all of them. The table records about 200,000 clones, approximately 90% of them present only once. The chain couples TRBV19 to TRBJ1-5; possibly TRBD1 for D (5 bases). Sequencing was performed on blood. This receptor was identified in a man aged 25-45 years in good health. The CDR3 loop reads CASQSSRGNQPQHF. The CDR3 DNA sequence: TGTGCCAGCCAGAGTAGTAGGGGAAATCAGCCCCAGCATTTT.